The 24 T cell receptor beta chains reported below all come from one sample, sequenced in a study of technical replicates of blood from a handful of donors (dated by TCRdb to 2015 to 2018). Receptor libraries were prepared by the immunoSEQ multiplex PCR assay. TCRdb retrieved this table from immuneACCESS and kept in-frame rearrangements only. Not all clones are present; in checked studies, unresolved V genes account for under half, and no reason is known for the remainder. The sample records about 64,000 clones, roughly 90% of which are singletons. Of the sample, over 4.5% falls within the top ten clones. Material: PBMCs. Receptors originate from a human donor in good health. Some clones in this sample may be carry-over from other donors' samples.

The chain has TRBV4-1 and TRBJ2-7; D is perhaps TRBD2 (6 bases). This CDR3 comprises 16 residues. The V gene's germline CDR1 is MGHRA and CDR2 YSYEKL. V lost 0 bases to trimming and J lost 4 bases, with 16 bases between them. DNA of the CDR3: TGCGCCAGCAGCCAAGATCGCGGAGAAGGGACTTACGAGCAGTACTTC. Encoded protein: CASSQDRGEGTYEQYF.

This chain joins TRBV10-3 and TRBJ2-3; TRBD2 matches at 11 bases. The CDR3 has 17 amino acids. Germline V lookup: CDR1 ENHRY, CDR2 SYGVKD. The J segment lost 6 bases and the V segment lost 0 bases, leaving 8 bases of the junction unmatched. CDR3 amino acids: CAISESGTSGLVDTQYF. The CDR3 coding sequence is TGTGCCATCAGTGAGTCTGGGACTAGCGGCCTGGTCGATACGCAGTATTTT.

The chain combines TRBV7-2 with TRBJ1-2; D is perhaps TRBD1 (6 bases). Germline V gene lookup returns CDR1 SGHTA and CDR2 FQGNSA. The CDR3 spans 14 residues. V lost 2 bases, J lost 6 bases, and 13 bases lay in between. The CDR3 here is CASSLSRAGDGYTF. CDR3 DNA sequence: TGTGCCAGCAGCTTAAGTCGAGCAGGGGATGGCTACACCTTC.

The chain is built from TRBV5-1 and TRBJ2-3; 10 nucleotides agree with TRBD2. In germline, CDR1 is SGHRS, CDR2 YFSETQ. This CDR3 is 15 amino acids long. Germline trimming cut 0 bases from V and 7 bases from J; bases unmatched to any gene: 5. CDR3 nucleotides: TGCGCCAGCAGCTTGGAAAGCGGGGGGGCGTATACGCAGTATTTT. Amino acids: CASSLESGGAYTQYF.

This clone was detected once. The gene calls are TRBV21-1 and TRBJ1-2; the table's TRBD1 call for D was not verified on the DNA. TRBV21-1 is noted as a pseudogene. The CDR3 has 17 amino acids. The CDR3 DNA follows: TGTGCCAGCAGCAATACCGGGACAGGGGATGTTAACTATGGCTACACCTTC. Its translation is CASSNTGTGDVNYGYTF.

V usage is TRBV5-4 and J usage is TRBJ2-2; 11 positions match TRBD2. There are 18 residues in the CDR3. V dropped 4 bases and J dropped 7; count of bases not matched to a gene: 15. The germline V gene has CDR1 SGHNT and CDR2 YYREEE (reference sequence). CDR3 amino acids: CASSPMASGGPRGGELFF. DNA for the CDR3: TGTGCCAGCAGCCCCATGGCTAGCGGGGGGCCCCGTGGCGGGGAGCTGTTTTTT. Filled out from reference TRBV5-4 and TRBJ2-2, the complete variable domain reads ETGVTQSPTHLIKTRGQQVTLRCSSQSGHNTVSWYQQALGQGPQFIFQYYREEENGRGNFPPRFSGLQFPNYSSELNVNALELDDSALYLCASSPMASGGPRGGELFFGEGSRLTVL.

DNA of the CDR3: TGTGCCAGCAGTGAGGGGGGGCATGATGAAAAACTGTTTTTT. It codes for CASSEGGHDEKLFF. This chain uses TRBV6-6 with TRBJ1-4; a weak D match, TRBD1 (6 bases). The ends were cut back, 5 bases at V and 6 bases at J, with 13 bases in the middle. Germline CDR1 MNHNY, CDR2 SVGAGI (reference sequence). The CDR3 has 14 residues.

V gene TRBV7-9 combines with J gene TRBJ2-3; 7 bases fit TRBD2. The CDR3 is 13 residues long. The J segment lost 4 bases and the V segment lost 5 bases, leaving 3 bases of the junction unmatched. Germline V gene data show CDR1 as SEHNR and CDR2 as FQNEAQ (reference sequence). Here the CDR3 reads CASSRREADTQYF. The CDR3, as DNA: TGTGCCAGCAGCCGCCGGGAGGCAGATACGCAGTATTTT. The complete variable domain, with remaining parts taken from reference TRBV7-9 and TRBJ2-3, reads DTGVSQNPRHKITKRGQNVTFRCDPISEHNRLYWYRQTLGQGPEFLTYFQNEAQLEKSRLLSDRFSAERPKGSFSTLEIQRTEQGDSAMYLCASSRREADTQYFGPGTRLTVL.

V usage is TRBV13 and J usage is TRBJ2-5, with D possibly matching TRBD2 (5 bases). From germline, CDR1 is PRHDT and CDR2 FYEKMQ (reference sequence). The CDR3 sequence is 17 residues long. Trimming took off 5 bases at V and 5 bases at J, with 24 bases between the two ends. For the CDR3, the DNA is TGTGCCAGCAGCGCGCGGCCCCGGACTGCGCCCGGGGAGACCCAGTACTTC. Translation gives CASSARPRTAPGETQYF.

J is TRBJ2-7 and V is TRBV4-1; 12 positions match TRBD1. V gave up 2 bases and J gave up 4 bases; unmatched junction bases: 9. The length of the CDR3 is 17 residues. Per germline, CDR1 MGHRA and CDR2 YSYEKL. The CDR3 nucleotides are TGCGCCAGCAGCCAAACGGGGACAGGGGGCGATAGGTACGAGCAGTACTTC. It codes for CASSQTGTGGDRYEQYF.

In this sample, this clone turned up a few times. The J gene is TRBJ1-1, the V gene TRBV11-3; D call uncertain. The ends were cut back, 3 bases at V and 3 bases at J, with 8 bases in the middle. Per germline, CDR1 SGHNT and CDR2 YENEEA. This CDR3 has 13 residues. Written as DNA, the CDR3 is TGTGCCAGCAGCTTCCATCGGGACACTGAAGCTTTCTTT. As protein: CASSFHRDTEAFF.

The rearrangement joins TRBV4-3 to TRBJ2-7, with a weak D call TRBD2 (5 bases). The CDR3 runs to 14 residues. The V gene lost 1 base and the J gene lost 4 bases, with 11 bases spanning the gap. The germline gives CDR1 LGHNA, CDR2 YSLEER. CDR3 DNA sequence: TGCGCCAGCAGCCAAGCGGGATTCGGTTACGAGCAGTACTTC. It translates to CASSQAGFGYEQYF.

Only one count was recorded for this clone. The chain couples TRBV5-6 to TRBJ1-6, with 8 bases identical to TRBD1. This CDR3 contains 16 residues. The ends lost 3 bases at V and 6 bases at J; junction bases unmatched: 8. Germline V gene sequence: CDR1 SGHDT, CDR2 YYEEEE. CDR3 protein: CASSSGTGRTNSPLHF. The DNA of the CDR3 is TGTGCCAGCAGCTCGGGGACAGGCAGAACTAATTCACCCCTCCACTTT.

CDR3 bases: TGTGCCAGCAGCGTTGCGACAGGGGGAGTTTCACCCCTCCACTTT. Translated, it gives CASSVATGGVSPLHF. This chain uses TRBV9 with TRBJ1-6; 9 bases line up with TRBD1. Trimming removed 2 bases from V and 9 bases from J; junction bases left unmatched: 6. In germline, CDR1 is SGDLS, CDR2 YYNGEE. The CDR3 is 15 amino acids.

The V and J genes are TRBV7-3 and TRBJ2-3; TRBD2 is a possible D gene (6 bases). Trimming removed 5 bases at V and 9 bases at J, with 15 bases between. The CDR3 is 13 residues long. The germline gives CDR1 SGHTA, CDR2 FQGTGA. CDR3 amino acids: CASSREMAGTQYF. Here the CDR3 DNA reads TGTGCCAGCAGCAGAGAAATGGCGGGAACGCAGTATTTT.

This clone was observed a single time. V is TRBV2 and J is TRBJ1-2; possible D gene TRBD1, 6 bases. The V end was cut by 2 bases, the J end by 3 bases, with 10 bases between. Germline CDR1 and CDR2: SNHLY and FYNNEI. The CDR3 spans 14 residues. CDR3 in amino acids: CASSEQGQYYGYTF. The CDR3 region has the DNA TGTGCCAGCAGTGAACAGGGACAATACTATGGCTACACCTTC.

J is TRBJ2-2 and V is TRBV7-9; D gene unclear. This CDR3 has 12 residues. Germline V gene data show CDR1 as SEHNR and CDR2 as FQNEAQ (reference sequence). V gave up 3 bases and J gave up 4 bases, with 3 bases separating them. The CDR3 reads CASSFSTGELFF. CDR3 DNA: TGTGCCAGCAGCTTCAGCACCGGGGAGCTGTTTTTT. The full variable domain, with the rest looked up from reference TRBV7-9 and TRBJ2-2, is DTGVSQNPRHKITKRGQNVTFRCDPISEHNRLYWYRQTLGQGPEFLTYFQNEAQLEKSRLLSDRFSAERPKGSFSTLEIQRTEQGDSAMYLCASSFSTGELFFGEGSRLTVL.

This clone was seen once. The V and J genes are TRBV5-1 and TRBJ1-2, with D tentatively TRBD1 (6 bases). Germline V lookup: CDR1 SGHRS, CDR2 YFSETQ. V was shortened by 4 bases and J by 7 bases, with 17 bases between the two germline ends. The CDR3 loop spans 14 amino acids. The CDR3 protein is CASSRTVPEVGYTF. CDR3 in DNA: TGCGCCAGCAGCAGGACAGTTCCTGAGGTTGGCTACACCTTC.

V gene TRBV11-2 combines with J gene TRBJ1-2; D possibly corresponds to TRBD1 (5 bases). This CDR3 comprises 14 residues. The germline V gene has CDR1 SGHAT and CDR2 FQNNGV. V shed 2 bases and J shed 3 bases, with 10 bases lying between them. This CDR3 is CASSLKGDYYGYTF. The CDR3 DNA reads as TGTGCCAGCAGCTTAAAAGGGGATTACTATGGCTACACCTTC.

The V and J genes are TRBV5-6 and TRBJ2-3; a possible D gene is TRBD1 (6 bases). Trimming cost V 2 bases and J 1 base, with 8 bases left between them. CDR1 and CDR2 from the germline V gene are SGHDT and YYEEEE. CDR3 length equals 14 residues. The CDR3 sequence is CASSLQGRTDTQYF. The DNA of the CDR3 is TGTGCCAGCAGCTTACAGGGACGCACAGATACGCAGTATTTT.

V and J are TRBV6-6 and TRBJ1-5; 9 nucleotides line up with TRBD1. J was trimmed by 4 bases and V by 2 bases; bases with no gene match: 6. This CDR3 region has 16 residues. Germline V gene lookup returns CDR1 MNHNY and CDR2 SVGAGI (reference sequence). CDR3 in DNA: TGTGCCAGCAGTTACGTACCGGACAGGGGTAATCAGCCCCAGCATTTT. The encoded protein is CASSYVPDRGNQPQHF.

V and J are TRBV4-2 and TRBJ2-3; the match to TRBD2 covers 7 bases. The length of the CDR3 is 16 residues. The trim removed 0 bases at V and 5 bases at J, leaving 8 bases unmatched. CDR1 LGHNA and CDR2 YNFKEQ come from the germline V gene. The CDR3 DNA reads as TGTGCCAGCAGCCAAGATAAAGGCGGGGGTGTAGATACGCAGTATTTT. Translating gives CASSQDKGGGVDTQYF.

In DNA form, the CDR3 reads TGTGCCAGCAGCCGACAGGGAGTGCTCTATGGCTACACCTTC. Translation: CASSRQGVLYGYTF. The chain carries TRBV7-8 and TRBJ1-2; 7 nucleotides agree with TRBD1. Germline CDR1 SGHVS, CDR2 FQNEAQ. This CDR3 has 14 amino acids. V dropped 5 bases and J dropped 4; count of bases not matched to a gene: 7.

The rearrangement uses TRBV11-2 and TRBJ1-3; D is uncertain. Germline values: CDR1 SGHAT, CDR2 FQNNGV. The V end was cut by 7 bases, the J end by 0 bases, with 16 bases between. The CDR3 covers 16 residues. CDR3 in amino acids: CASTPGAPSSGNTIYF. CDR3 in DNA: TGTGCCAGCACCCCGGGAGCGCCGAGCTCTGGAAACACCATATATTTT.